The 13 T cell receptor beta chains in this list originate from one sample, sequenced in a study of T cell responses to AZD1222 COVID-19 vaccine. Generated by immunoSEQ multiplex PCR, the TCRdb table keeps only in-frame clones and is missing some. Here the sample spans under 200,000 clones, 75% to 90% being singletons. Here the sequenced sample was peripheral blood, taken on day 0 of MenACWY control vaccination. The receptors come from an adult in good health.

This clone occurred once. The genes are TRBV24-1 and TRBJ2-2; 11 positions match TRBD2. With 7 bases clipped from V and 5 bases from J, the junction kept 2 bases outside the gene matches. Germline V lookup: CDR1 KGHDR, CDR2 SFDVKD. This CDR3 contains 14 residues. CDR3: CATRGTSGTGELFF. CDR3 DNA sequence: TGTGCCACCAGGGGGACTAGCGGTACCGGGGAGCTGTTTTTT.

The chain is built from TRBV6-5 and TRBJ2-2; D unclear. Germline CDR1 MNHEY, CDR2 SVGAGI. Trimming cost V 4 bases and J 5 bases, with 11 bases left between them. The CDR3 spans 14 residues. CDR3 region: CASSSAVGTGELFF. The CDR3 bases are TGTGCCAGCAGTTCGGCTGTGGGGACCGGGGAGCTGTTTTTT.

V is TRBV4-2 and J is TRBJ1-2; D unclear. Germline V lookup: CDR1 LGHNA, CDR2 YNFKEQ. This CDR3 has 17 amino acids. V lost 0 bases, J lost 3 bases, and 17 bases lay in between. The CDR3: CASSQDGAERSYYGYTF. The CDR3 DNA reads TGTGCCAGCAGCCAAGATGGAGCAGAGCGGAGTTACTATGGCTACACCTTC.

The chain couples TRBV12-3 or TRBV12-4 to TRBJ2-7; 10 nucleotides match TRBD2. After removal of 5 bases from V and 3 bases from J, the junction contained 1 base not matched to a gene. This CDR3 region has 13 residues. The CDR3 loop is CASSRTSGYEQYF. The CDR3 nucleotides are TGTGCCAGCAGTCGGACTAGCGGCTACGAGCAGTACTTC.

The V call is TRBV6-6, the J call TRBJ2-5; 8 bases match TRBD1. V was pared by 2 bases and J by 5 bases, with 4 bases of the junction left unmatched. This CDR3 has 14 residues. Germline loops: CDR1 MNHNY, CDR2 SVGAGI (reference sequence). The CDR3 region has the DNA TGTGCCAGCAGTTACGAGACAGGGGATGAGACCCAGTACTTC. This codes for CASSYETGDETQYF.

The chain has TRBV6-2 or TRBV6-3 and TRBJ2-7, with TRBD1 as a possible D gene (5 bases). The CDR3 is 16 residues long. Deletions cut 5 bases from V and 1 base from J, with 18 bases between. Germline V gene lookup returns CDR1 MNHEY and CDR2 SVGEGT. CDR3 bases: TGTGCCAGCAGTCTAGGCCGGACAAGGGTTTCCTACGAGCAGTACTTC. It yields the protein CASSLGRTRVSYEQYF.

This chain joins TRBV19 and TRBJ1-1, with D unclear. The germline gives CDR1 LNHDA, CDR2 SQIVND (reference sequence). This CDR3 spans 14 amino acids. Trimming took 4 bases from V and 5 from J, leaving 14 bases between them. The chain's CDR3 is CASSRADGWTEAFF. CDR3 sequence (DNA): TGTGCCAGTAGTAGGGCAGATGGGTGGACTGAAGCTTTCTTT.

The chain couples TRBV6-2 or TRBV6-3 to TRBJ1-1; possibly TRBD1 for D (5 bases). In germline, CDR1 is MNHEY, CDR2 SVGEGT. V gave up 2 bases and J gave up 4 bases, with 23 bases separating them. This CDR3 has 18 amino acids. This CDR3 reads CASSYGPWDLEPSTEAFF. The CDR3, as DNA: TGTGCCAGCAGTTACGGCCCTTGGGACCTTGAGCCGAGCACTGAAGCTTTCTTT.

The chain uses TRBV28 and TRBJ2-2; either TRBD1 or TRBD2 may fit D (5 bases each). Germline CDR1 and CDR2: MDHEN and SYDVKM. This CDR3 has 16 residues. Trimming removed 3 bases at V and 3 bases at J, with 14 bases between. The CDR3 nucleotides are TGTGCCAGCAGTTTGCCCGGGACGGAGTACACCGGGGAGCTGTTTTTT. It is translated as CASSLPGTEYTGELFF. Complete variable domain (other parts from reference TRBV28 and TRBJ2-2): DVKVTQSSRYLVKRTGEKVFLECVQDMDHENMFWYRQDPGLGLRLIYFSYDVKMKEKGDIPEGYSVSREKKERFSLILESASTNQTSMYLCASSLPGTEYTGELFFGEGSRLTVL.

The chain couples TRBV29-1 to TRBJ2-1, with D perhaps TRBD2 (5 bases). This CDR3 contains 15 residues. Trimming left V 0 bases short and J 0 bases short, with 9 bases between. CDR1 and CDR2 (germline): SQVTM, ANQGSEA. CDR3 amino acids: CSVEDDGSSYNEQFF. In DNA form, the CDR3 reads TGCAGCGTTGAAGATGATGGGAGCTCCTACAATGAGCAGTTCTTC.

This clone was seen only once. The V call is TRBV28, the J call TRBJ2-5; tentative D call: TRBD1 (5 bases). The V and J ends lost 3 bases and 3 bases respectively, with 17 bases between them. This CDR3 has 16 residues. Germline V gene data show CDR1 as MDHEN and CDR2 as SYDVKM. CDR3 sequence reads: CASSFGAGRYEETQYF. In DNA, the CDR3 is TGTGCCAGCAGTTTTGGGGCAGGGCGATACGAAGAGACCCAGTACTTC.

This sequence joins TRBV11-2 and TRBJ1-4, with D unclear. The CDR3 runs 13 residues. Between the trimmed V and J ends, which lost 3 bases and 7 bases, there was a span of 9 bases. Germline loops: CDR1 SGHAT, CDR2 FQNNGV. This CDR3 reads CASSFGKREKLFF. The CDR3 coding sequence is TGTGCCAGCAGCTTTGGGAAACGTGAAAAACTGTTTTTT.

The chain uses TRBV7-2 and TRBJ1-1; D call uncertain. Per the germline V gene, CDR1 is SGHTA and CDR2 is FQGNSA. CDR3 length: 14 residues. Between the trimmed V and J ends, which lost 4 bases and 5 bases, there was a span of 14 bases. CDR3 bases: TGTGCCAGCAGCTCCGTCGCTGGCGGGACTGAAGCTTTCTTT. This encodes CASSSVAGGTEAFF.